This T cell receptor beta chain was retrieved from a study of T cell responses to AZD1222 COVID-19 vaccine. The repertoire was sequenced with immunoSEQ multiplex PCR; TCRdb's copy has only in-frame clones and lacks some. The table includes approximately 170,000 clones, under 95% detected once. V lost 2 bases, J lost 10 bases, and 16 bases lay in between. Looked up from germline, CDR1 is SGHRS and CDR2 is YFSETQ. CDR3 length: 14 residues. The sequence was obtained from an adult who received the AZD1222 COVID-19 vaccine. The chain recombines TRBV5-1 with TRBJ2-1; a possible D gene is TRBD1 (5 bases). The sample was peripheral blood, taken 28 days after the second AZD1222 dose. CDR3: CASSFQGRTIEQFF. As DNA, the CDR3 is TGCGCCAGCAGCTTCCAGGGCCGGACAATAGAGCAGTTCTTC.